One and the same sample provided the 31 T cell receptor beta chains below, sequenced in a study of control samples from healthy donors and cancer patients. The repertoire was sequenced with immunoSEQ multiplex PCR; TCRdb's copy has only in-frame clones and lacks some. The sample shows 70,000 or so clones, approximately 88% of them seen only once. Input material: PBMCs. The receptors here all came from a woman aged 45 to 65 with lung cancer.

The chain recombines TRBV6-2 or TRBV6-3 with TRBJ2-7; D is ambiguous. The CDR3 is made up of 13 amino acids. V gave up 2 bases and J gave up 6 bases, with 11 bases separating them. The V gene's germline CDR1 is MNHEY and CDR2 SVGEGT. CDR3 loop: CASSYRYSSEQYF. The CDR3, as DNA: TGTGCCAGCAGTTACCGGTATAGCTCCGAGCAGTACTTC.

J is TRBJ1-2 and V is TRBV6-5; TRBD1 matches 7 bases. The J segment lost 5 bases and the V segment lost 0 bases, leaving 3 bases of the junction unmatched. Per germline, CDR1 MNHEY and CDR2 SVGAGI. The length of the CDR3 is 14 residues. CDR3 nucleotide sequence: TGTGCCAGCAGTTACTCCGCAGGGGGGTATGGCTACACCTTC. Translation: CASSYSAGGYGYTF.

The chain is built from TRBV3-1 (or the pseudogene TRBV3-2) and TRBJ1-4; the D is unclear. V was clipped by 0 bases and J by 3 bases, with 17 bases between them. This CDR3 region has 18 residues. Germline V gene lookup returns CDR1 LGHDT and CDR2 YNNKEL (reference sequence). This CDR3 is CASSQDERTGRANEKLFF. Written as DNA, the CDR3 is TGTGCCAGCAGCCAAGATGAAAGGACCGGTCGGGCTAATGAAAAACTGTTTTTT.

The rearrangement joins TRBV29-1 to TRBJ1-1; TRBD1 might be the D (6 bases). The ends were cut back, 7 bases at V and 4 bases at J, with 16 bases in the middle. The CDR3 is made up of 13 amino acids. Germline assignment: CDR1 SQVTM and CDR2 ANQGSEA. The CDR3 nucleotides read TGCAGCGCCCGGGGGCAGGGAGGCACTGAAGCTTTCTTT. It encodes CSARGQGGTEAFF.

The chain carries TRBV19 and TRBJ1-1; 9 bases match TRBD1. V was clipped by 4 bases and J by 4 bases; unmatched bases: 4. This CDR3 spans 14 amino acids. Per the germline V gene, CDR1 is LNHDA and CDR2 is SQIVND (reference sequence). This CDR3 is CASSRTGGTTEAFF. The CDR3 nucleotides read TGTGCCAGTAGTAGAACAGGGGGCACCACTGAAGCTTTCTTT.

The genes are TRBV4-3 and TRBJ2-1, with 7 positions matching TRBD1. The CDR3 runs 16 residues. Unmatched junction bases numbered 5, after V lost 0 bases and J lost 3 bases. Germline V CDR1 and CDR2: LGHNA, YSLEER. CDR3 region: CASSQDRAGGYNEQFF. The CDR3, as DNA: TGCGCCAGCAGCCAAGACAGGGCAGGGGGCTACAATGAGCAGTTCTTC.

This clone was found once. In DNA form, the CDR3 reads TGTGCCAGCAGTTTTAAGGGTGCCTATGGCTACACCTTC. This translates into CASSFKGAYGYTF. The rearrangement links TRBV12-3 or TRBV12-4 to TRBJ1-2, with unresolved D. The CDR3 totals 13 residues. Trimming cost V 3 bases and J 4 bases, with 9 bases left between them.

This clone was detected only once. The V and J genes are TRBV5-1 and TRBJ1-5; 11 bases match TRBD1. The CDR3 sequence is 16 residues long. The J segment lost 4 bases and the V segment lost 4 bases, leaving 7 bases of the junction unmatched. Germline V CDR1 and CDR2: SGHRS, YFSETQ. The CDR3: CASSAGTGGRNQPQHF. The CDR3 nucleotides read TGCGCCAGCAGCGCTGGGACAGGGGGAAGGAATCAGCCCCAGCATTTT.

The V call is TRBV4-3, the J call TRBJ2-1; unclear D gene. Trimming removed 0 bases at V and 5 bases at J, with 8 bases between. Germline values: CDR1 LGHNA, CDR2 YSLEER. The CDR3 spans 14 residues. CDR3: CASSQEGTDNEQFF. The CDR3 DNA follows: TGCGCCAGCAGCCAAGAAGGTACCGACAATGAGCAGTTCTTC.

The chain is built from TRBV11-2 and TRBJ1-1; D is undetermined. The CDR3 is made up of 14 amino acids. V lost 5 bases to trimming and J lost 1 base, with 11 bases between them. Germline lookup yields CDR1 SGHAT and CDR2 FQNNGV. The CDR3 loop is CASSPGRTNTEAFF. The CDR3 DNA follows: TGTGCCAGCAGCCCCGGGCGGACGAACACTGAAGCTTTCTTT.

The chain recombines TRBV7-2 with TRBJ2-3; TRBD2 matches at 10 bases. V dropped 9 bases and J dropped 2; count of bases not matched to a gene: 11. The length of the CDR3 is 16 residues. Germline CDR1 reads SGHTA; CDR2 reads FQGNSA. CDR3 residues: CASSPVLAGNTDTQYF. CDR3 coding DNA: TGTGCCAGTTCTCCCGTACTAGCGGGGAACACAGATACGCAGTATTTT.

The chain employs TRBV6-5 and TRBJ1-2; D is unclear. Germline values: CDR1 MNHEY, CDR2 SVGAGI. V gave up 7 bases and J gave up 3 bases, with 12 bases separating them. The CDR3 has 13 residues. The CDR3 region is CASTPRLYYGYTF. The CDR3 nucleotides are TGTGCCAGCACCCCCAGGCTATACTATGGCTACACCTTC.

The gene calls are TRBV28 and TRBJ2-5; 7 positions agree with TRBD2. With 3 bases clipped from V and 4 bases from J, the junction kept 8 bases outside the gene matches. Germline V gene lookup returns CDR1 MDHEN and CDR2 SYDVKM. The CDR3 sequence is 15 residues long. This CDR3 is CASSLGGGGTETQYF. CDR3 DNA: TGTGCCAGCAGTTTGGGAGGCGGGGGTACAGAGACCCAGTACTTC.

This chain uses TRBV6-2 or TRBV6-3 with TRBJ2-7; the D call may be TRBD1 or TRBD2 (5 bases each). The CDR3 extends over 14 amino acids. The germline CDR1 and CDR2 sequences are MNHEY and SVGEGT. V was clipped by 4 bases and J by 3 bases, with 13 bases between them. This chain's CDR3 is CASSWGNLLYEQYF. CDR3 nucleotide sequence: TGTGCCAGCAGTTGGGGGAACCTCCTCTACGAGCAGTACTTC.

The V call is TRBV7-9, the J call TRBJ1-2; 10 nucleotides line up with TRBD1. CDR1 is SEHNR, CDR2 FQNEAQ, per germline (reference sequence). V was clipped by 3 bases and J by 7 bases; unmatched bases: 8. This CDR3 is 15 amino acids long. The DNA for the CDR3 is TGTGCCAGCAGCTTCCCTGGGACAGGGGTTCCTGGCTACACCTTC. Translating it yields CASSFPGTGVPGYTF.

The chain employs TRBV20-1 and TRBJ2-1; D tentatively fits TRBD1 or TRBD2 (5 bases each). Germline values: CDR1 DFQATT, CDR2 SNEGSKA (reference sequence). The V end was cut by 3 bases, the J end by 6 bases, with 15 bases between. The CDR3 totals 14 residues. Written as DNA, the CDR3 is TGCAGTGCTAGTGGGGACCCATGGGGCAATGAGCAGTTCTTC. This sequence encodes CSASGDPWGNEQFF.

CDR3 coding DNA: TGTGCCAGCAGCACAGACTCTCATAGTCTAAATACGCAGTATTTT. Encoded protein: CASSTDSHSLNTQYF. The rearrangement uses TRBV6-5 and TRBJ2-3; no reliable D call. The CDR3 consists of 15 residues. Germline values: CDR1 MNHEY, CDR2 SVGAGI. With 6 bases removed from V and 7 bases from J, the gap between germline ends came to 20 bases.

The V and J genes are TRBV19 and TRBJ2-7, with 8 nucleotides matching TRBD1. J gave up 2 bases and V 3 bases, and 3 bases lay outside the gene matches. Germline CDR1 is LNHDA and CDR2 is SQIVND (reference sequence). The CDR3 consists of 14 residues. CDR3 protein: CASSIGGQAYEQYF. Here the CDR3 DNA reads TGTGCCAGTAGTATTGGGGGACAGGCCTACGAGCAGTACTTC.

This chain connects TRBV19 to TRBJ1-1; D uncertain. This CDR3 is built from 11 residues. V shed 8 bases and J shed 5 bases, with 9 bases lying between them. Looked up from germline, CDR1 is LNHDA and CDR2 is SQIVND (reference sequence). The CDR3 sequence: CASGFRTEAFF. The CDR3 region has the DNA TGTGCCAGTGGCTTCCGGACTGAAGCTTTCTTT.

Within the sample, this clone is medium-sized. The rearrangement links TRBV7-9 to TRBJ1-2; D is ambiguous. CDR1 is SEHNR, CDR2 FQNEAQ, per germline (reference sequence). The CDR3 covers 15 residues. Trimming took off 5 bases at V and 0 bases at J, with 13 bases between the two ends. This CDR3 is CASSTLGGTNYGYTF. The CDR3, as DNA: TGTGCCAGCAGCACCCTGGGAGGGACTAACTATGGCTACACCTTC.

This clone was counted a single time. The V call is TRBV30, the J call TRBJ1-6; D not certain. The CDR3 contains 16 residues. From germline, CDR1 is GTSNPN and CDR2 SVGIG (reference sequence). Trimming took off 1 base at V and 5 bases at J, with 15 bases between the two ends. CDR3 in DNA: TGTGCCTGGAGTGCGCTCTCTTTTATCGATAATTCACCCCTCCACTTT. Translating gives CAWSALSFIDNSPLHF.

The chain joins TRBV19 to TRBJ2-3, with D maybe TRBD1 (6 bases). Germline CDR1 reads LNHDA; CDR2 reads SQIVND (reference sequence). The CDR3 totals 16 residues. Trimming cost V 3 bases and J 4 bases, with 17 bases left between them. The DNA for the CDR3 is TGTGCCAGTAGTATCCACCCAGTTGAGGGGGCAGATACGCAGTATTTT. Its translation is CASSIHPVEGADTQYF.

The chain uses TRBV11-2 and TRBJ1-1; 8 nucleotides match TRBD1. The CDR3 runs 15 residues. Germline V lookup: CDR1 SGHAT, CDR2 FQNNGV. V was clipped by 0 bases and J by 5 bases; unmatched bases: 5. The chain's CDR3 is CASSLDAGGNTEAFF. CDR3 DNA sequence: TGTGCCAGCAGCTTAGATGCAGGGGGCAATACTGAAGCTTTCTTT.

The V call is TRBV7-9, the J call TRBJ1-4, with 7 bases that match TRBD1. CDR1 and CDR2 (germline): SEHNR, FQNEAQ (reference sequence). This CDR3 is built from 16 residues. V dropped 5 bases and J dropped 0; count of bases not matched to a gene: 6. Here the CDR3 reads CASSAGTVATNEKLFF. CDR3 bases: TGTGCCAGCAGCGCCGGGACAGTGGCAACTAATGAAAAACTGTTTTTT.

J is TRBJ1-1 and V is TRBV19; D remains ambiguous. The CDR3 extends over 12 amino acids. Trimming shortened V by 5 bases and J by 3 bases, and 7 bases separated the two germline ends. Per the germline V gene, CDR1 is LNHDA and CDR2 is SQIVND (reference sequence). The CDR3 coding sequence is TGTGCCAGTAGTCGGGGAGACACTGAAGCTTTCTTT. Amino acid sequence: CASSRGDTEAFF.

The DNA of the CDR3 is TGCGCCAGCAGCTTGGGGGGACTGTACGAAAAACTGTTTTTT. Translation gives CASSLGGLYEKLFF. The gene calls are TRBV5-1 and TRBJ1-4, with D possibly being TRBD1 (5 bases). This CDR3 has 14 residues. The V gene lost 0 bases and the J gene lost 8 bases, with 11 bases spanning the gap. Germline-derived CDR1 and CDR2 are SGHRS and YFSETQ.

This chain uses TRBV6-2 or TRBV6-3 with TRBJ2-1, with TRBD1 matching 7 bases. Germline CDR1 MNHEY, CDR2 SVGEGT. This CDR3 is built from 16 residues. Trimming removed 2 bases from V and 6 bases from J; junction bases left unmatched: 10. The CDR3 DNA sequence: TGTGCCAGCAGTTACGACAGGGATAAGACTTTCAATGAGCAGTTCTTC. This translates into CASSYDRDKTFNEQFF.

The chain carries TRBV30 and TRBJ2-7; D call uncertain. The germline CDR1 and CDR2 sequences are GTSNPN and SVGIG (reference sequence). This CDR3 contains 14 residues. The germline V and J ends were trimmed by 0 bases and 0 bases, with 9 bases remaining between them. The CDR3 DNA follows: TGTGCCTGGAGTGTCGGGTCAGGCTCCTACGAGCAGTACTTC. Encoded protein: CAWSVGSGSYEQYF.

The V and J genes are TRBV12-3 or TRBV12-4 and TRBJ1-1; D gene unclear. The CDR3 runs to 12 residues. The ends were cut back, 6 bases at V and 0 bases at J, with 5 bases in the middle. CDR3 sequence: CASRRMNTEAFF. In DNA form, the CDR3 reads TGTGCCAGCAGACGAATGAACACTGAAGCTTTCTTT.

The J gene is TRBJ2-3, the V gene TRBV20-1; D remains ambiguous. Per the germline V gene, CDR1 is DFQATT and CDR2 is SNEGSKA (reference sequence). CDR3 length: 11 residues. V was cut by 5 bases and J by 6 bases, with 9 bases left in between. CDR3 DNA: TGCAGTGCTCCTCAAGTGGATACGCAGTATTTT. It is translated as CSAPQVDTQYF.

The chain has TRBV9 and TRBJ2-5, with TRBD2 matching over 9 bases. V gave up 0 bases and J gave up 0 bases; unmatched junction bases: 0. From germline, CDR1 is SGDLS and CDR2 YYNGEE. This CDR3 is 15 amino acids long. The CDR3 bases are TGTGCCAGCAGCGTAGGACTAGCGGACCAAGAGACCCAGTACTTC. Protein: CASSVGLADQETQYF.